A selection of T cell receptor beta chains follows, all from one sample in a study of shared clonotypes between healthy human individuals. Generated by immunoSEQ multiplex PCR, the TCRdb table keeps only in-frame clones and is missing some. The sample lists some 1,900,000 clones, just under 95% occurring once. The sequencing input was naive CD8+ T cells sorted from blood. The receptors originated from a man aged 18-30 years in good health. Each CDR3 is given with its conserved first and last residue. Each record gives: J gene, V gene, CDR3 protein.

TRBJ1-1 TRBV6-5 CASSYTEGFTEAFF
TRBJ2-1 TRBV7-9 CASSSFGTSSNEQFF
TRBJ2-7 TRBV7-8 CASSLDPLAGYEQYF
TRBJ2-7 TRBV6-5 CASSYAGDSYEQYF
TRBJ1-1 TRBV19 CASSMGSNTEAFF
TRBJ1-6 TRBV2 CASREDGSYNSPLHF
TRBJ1-1 TRBV7-9 CANEGRLRTTEAFF
TRBJ2-7 TRBV7-9 CASSLAASVNYEQYF
TRBJ1-6 TRBV27 CASSLGPGSNSPLHF
TRBJ1-1 TRBV30 CAWGDIQNTEAFF
TRBJ2-7 TRBV6-4 CASSDSLDRGLEQYF
TRBJ2-3 TRBV9 CASSLGLAGPTDTQYF
TRBJ2-5 TRBV28 CASSLSGAGETQYF
TRBJ2-7 TRBV4-3 CASSQDREGEYEQYF
TRBJ1-4 TRBV2 CASGLLNEKLFF
TRBJ2-7 TRBV2 CASGIPGLAGDHEQYF
TRBJ2-1 TRBV4-3 CASSQDSLAASSYNEQFF
TRBJ1-5 TRBV6-5 CASRGKPGQGQPQHF
TRBJ1-1 TRBV10-3 CAILDPGGHTEAFF
TRBJ1-5 TRBV19 CASSPWTDSNQPQHF
TRBJ2-7 TRBV5-4 CASSLVGEAYEQYF
TRBJ2-7 TRBV11-2 CASSSGWGSEQYF
TRBJ2-4 TRBV28 CASSFRGVAKNIQYF
TRBJ2-2 TRBV21-1 CASSKELAGAGGELFF
TRBJ1-2 TRBV28 CASRSTTGGPNYGYTF
TRBJ1-5 TRBV11-2 CASGWDSNQPQHF
TRBJ2-5 TRBV28 CASSRDSQGETQYF